What follows are 15 T cell receptor beta chains derived from one specimen sequenced in a study of blood T cell repertoires in COVID-19. Produced via immunoSEQ multiplex PCR; TCRdb's table is partial and in-frame only. The sample contains some 45,000 clones, roughly four fifths of which appear only once. The material sequenced was peripheral blood. These receptors were obtained from a woman aged 55-75 years with acute or convalescent COVID-19.

The chain recombines TRBV15 with TRBJ1-2, with D unclear. This CDR3 has 15 amino acids. Deletions cut 0 bases from V and 2 bases from J, with 10 bases between. Germline V lookup: CDR1 LNHNV, CDR2 YYDKDF (reference sequence). The CDR3 loop reads CATSRDPGNNYGYTF. The CDR3 DNA is TGTGCCACCAGCAGAGATCCAGGAAACAACTATGGCTACACCTTC.

The chain couples TRBV30 to TRBJ2-7; no definite D call. V lost 2 bases and J 2 bases, leaving 4 bases between the germline ends. Per the germline V gene, CDR1 is GTSNPN and CDR2 is SVGIG (reference sequence). This CDR3 is 11 amino acids long. CDR3 sequence reads: CAWSYTYEQYF. The DNA of the CDR3 is TGTGCCTGGAGTTACACCTACGAGCAGTACTTC.

The chain recombines TRBV5-1 with TRBJ2-1, with D unresolved. The CDR3 is made up of 14 amino acids. The V end lost 1 base, the J end lost 7 bases, and 12 bases lay between the germline ends. Germline assignment: CDR1 SGHRS and CDR2 YFSETQ. The CDR3 region is CASSLSGNSNEQFF. CDR3 nucleotides: TGCGCCAGCAGCTTGTCAGGTAACAGTAATGAGCAGTTCTTC. Combining the CDR3 with reference TRBV5-1 and TRBJ2-1 gives the whole variable domain KAGVTQTPRYLIKTRGQQVTLSCSPISGHRSVSWYQQTPGQGLQFLFEYFSETQRNKGNFPGRFSGRQFSNSRSEMNVSTLELGDSALYLCASSLSGNSNEQFFGPGTRLTVL.

This CDR3 is CASSSTGGDEQFF. The CDR3 bases are TGTGCCAGCAGTTCCACAGGGGGTGATGAGCAGTTCTTC. This rearrangement joins TRBV6-1 to TRBJ2-1, with TRBD1 matching over 8 bases. Germline trimming cut 5 bases from V and 8 bases from J; bases unmatched to any gene: 5. Germline V CDR1 and CDR2: MNHNS, SASEGT. The CDR3 is made up of 13 amino acids.

V usage is TRBV11-2 and J usage is TRBJ2-3; tentative D call: TRBD2 (6 bases). V dropped 3 bases and J dropped 2 bases, with 9 bases sitting between them. Germline V gives CDR1 SGHAT, CDR2 FQNNGV. The CDR3 covers 14 residues. The DNA of the CDR3 is TGTGCCAGCAGCTTCGCGGGATTCACAGATACGCAGTATTTT. This gives the protein CASSFAGFTDTQYF.

J is TRBJ1-2 and V is TRBV7-9; D is uncertain. Looked up from germline, CDR1 is SEHNR and CDR2 is FQNEAQ (reference sequence). Trimming shortened V by 4 bases and J by 11 bases, and 17 bases separated the two germline ends. This CDR3 contains 13 residues. The CDR3 DNA reads TGTGCCAGCAGCTACGGTGAGCCGTCGGGGTACACCTTC. This gives the protein CASSYGEPSGYTF.

The chain joins TRBV27 to TRBJ2-1, with D perhaps TRBD2 (5 bases). From germline, CDR1 is MNHEY and CDR2 SMNVEV (reference sequence). Trimming stripped 5 bases from V and 8 bases from J, with 16 bases between. The CDR3 is made up of 14 amino acids. CDR3 in amino acids: CASSPRLKGHEQFF. In nucleotides, the CDR3 is TGTGCCAGCAGTCCCCGACTAAAAGGGCATGAGCAGTTCTTC.

In DNA, the CDR3 is TGCGCCAGCAGCCCCCCCCGGGGTAGCACAGATACGCAGTATTTT. Translated, it gives CASSPPRGSTDTQYF. This chain joins TRBV4-1 and TRBJ2-3; D perhaps matches TRBD2 (5 bases). Germline-derived CDR1 and CDR2 are MGHRA and YSYEKL. The CDR3 consists of 15 residues. Trimming removed 4 bases at V and 0 bases at J, with 11 bases between.

The chain uses TRBV6-5 and TRBJ1-5; D perhaps matches TRBD1 (5 bases). Germline CDR1 is MNHEY and CDR2 is SVGAGI. V lost 10 bases and J 1 base, leaving 17 bases between the germline ends. This CDR3 is built from 15 residues. CDR3 sequence: CATVEREGSNQPQHF. The CDR3 bases are TGTGCCACCGTCGAGAGGGAGGGGAGCAATCAGCCCCAGCATTTT.

The genes are TRBV9 and TRBJ2-4; 8 bases align to TRBD1. J gave up 0 bases and V 3 bases, and 2 bases lay outside the gene matches. Germline-derived CDR1 and CDR2 are SGDLS and YYNGEE. This CDR3 spans 15 amino acids. Here the CDR3 DNA reads TGTGCCAGCAGCGCAGGGGGCCTAGCCAAAAACATTCAGTACTTC. It specifies CASSAGGLAKNIQYF.

This clone was picked up a small number of times. The chain couples TRBV5-1 to TRBJ1-1; D gene unclear. This CDR3 has 14 amino acids. In germline, CDR1 is SGHRS, CDR2 YFSETQ. Trimming took off 5 bases at V and 7 bases at J, with 18 bases between the two ends. In nucleotides, the CDR3 is TGCGCCAGCAGGAAATCCGAGAGAGTACTTGAAGCTTTCTTT. Its translation is CASRKSERVLEAFF.

The genes are TRBV9 and TRBJ2-2, with 9 bases that match TRBD2. The V gene's germline CDR1 is SGDLS and CDR2 YYNGEE. Losses at the gene ends were 0 bases for V and 6 bases for J; bases not matched to a gene: 3. The CDR3 is 15 amino acids. The CDR3 DNA follows: TGTGCCAGCAGCGTAGGTAGCGGGGGCGCCGGGGAGCTGTTTTTT. Its translation: CASSVGSGGAGELFF.

The V and J genes are TRBV6-2 or TRBV6-3 and TRBJ1-2; 7 bases line up with TRBD1. This CDR3 has 13 amino acids. Germline values: CDR1 MNHEY, CDR2 SVGEGT. V gave up 6 bases and J gave up 4 bases; unmatched junction bases: 5. For the CDR3, the DNA is TGTGCCAGCAGCGGGGGACAGCCCTATGGCTACACCTTC. Translated: CASSGGQPYGYTF.

This rearrangement joins TRBV4-1 to TRBJ1-1, with a weak D call TRBD1 (6 bases). The CDR3 sequence is 14 residues long. Per germline, CDR1 MGHRA and CDR2 YSYEKL. Trimming stripped 3 bases from V and 1 base from J, with 9 bases between. This chain's CDR3 is CASSQRGGNTEAFF. Here the CDR3 DNA reads TGCGCCAGCAGCCAGAGGGGGGGGAACACTGAAGCTTTCTTT.

This chain uses TRBV6-2 or TRBV6-3 with TRBJ1-1; 7 nucleotides match TRBD1. Trimming took 4 bases from V and 4 from J; bases not matched to a gene: 3. CDR3 length: 13 residues. Germline V gene data show CDR1 as MNHEY and CDR2 as SVGEGT. The DNA of the CDR3 is TGTGCCAGCAGTTTTAGGGGGCTCACTGAAGCTTTCTTT. The encoded protein is CASSFRGLTEAFF.